The 32 T cell receptor beta chains below come from one sample, sequenced in a study of CD8 T cells in Susac syndrome. Random hexamers were used to reverse transcribe the RNA input (roughly 0.5 to 1 ug). TCRdb re-called the immunoSEQ multiplex PCR reads through MiXCR, storing one row per CDR3 protein. This sample has 100,000 to 110,000 distinct CDR3 sequences, with approximately 95% found just once. Sequencing was done on a sample of CD8+ T cells from PBMCs. These receptors were collected from a human donor with Susac syndrome.

V is TRBV13 and J is TRBJ2-1; a possible D gene is TRBD2 (6 bases). Germline-derived CDR1 and CDR2 are PRHDT and FYEKMQ (reference sequence). There are 13 residues in the CDR3. The V end lost 5 bases, the J end lost 4 bases, and 9 bases lay between the germline ends. In DNA, the CDR3 is TGTGCCAGCAGCGAACTAGCTTACAATGAGCAGTTCTTC. This translates into CASSELAYNEQFF.

J is TRBJ1-1 and V is TRBV5-4, with a possible D match to TRBD1 (5 bases). Trimming removed 4 bases at V and 6 bases at J, with 16 bases between. This CDR3 spans 14 amino acids. Germline CDR1 and CDR2: SGHNT and YYREEE (reference sequence). CDR3 protein: CASSGGRTGPEAFF. The CDR3 region has the DNA TGTGCCAGCAGCGGAGGCCGAACAGGCCCTGAAGCTTTCTTT. The full variable domain, in which reference TRBV5-4 and TRBJ1-1 provide the parts outside the CDR3, is ETGVTQSPTHLIKTRGQQVTLRCSSQSGHNTVSWYQQALGQGPQFIFQYYREEENGRGNFPPRFSGLQFPNYSSELNVNALELDDSALYLCASSGGRTGPEAFFGQGTRLTVV.

The chain has TRBV20-1 and TRBJ1-3, with D uncertain. Trimming took off 1 base at V and 9 bases at J, with 7 bases between the two ends. Germline-derived CDR1 and CDR2 are DFQATT and SNEGSKA (reference sequence). The CDR3 runs to 11 residues. The CDR3 spells CSARASGTIYF. The CDR3 coding sequence is TGCAGTGCTAGAGCCTCGGGCACCATATATTTT.

V gene TRBV20-1 combines with J gene TRBJ1-1; D is perhaps TRBD1 (6 bases). V lost 5 bases and J 1 base, leaving 11 bases between the germline ends. This CDR3 is built from 13 residues. From germline, CDR1 is DFQATT and CDR2 SNEGSKA (reference sequence). The CDR3 sequence is CSALLDRNTEAFF. The CDR3 region has the DNA TGCAGTGCTCTCCTGGACAGGAACACTGAAGCTTTCTTT.

The chain recombines TRBV7-9 with TRBJ1-6; 8 nucleotides agree with TRBD1. CDR3 length: 16 amino acids. Germline CDR1 reads SEHNR; CDR2 reads FQNEAQ (reference sequence). V gave up 1 base and J gave up 10 bases; unmatched junction bases: 9. CDR3 DNA: TGTGCCAGCAGCTTAGGAAGGACAGGGACGGGCTCACCCCTCCACTTT. Translated: CASSLGRTGTGSPLHF. The full variable domain, in which reference TRBV7-9 and TRBJ1-6 provide the parts outside the CDR3, is DTGVSQNPRHKITKRGQNVTFRCDPISEHNRLYWYRQTLGQGPEFLTYFQNEAQLEKSRLLSDRFSAERPKGSFSTLEIQRTEQGDSAMYLCASSLGRTGTGSPLHFGNGTRLTVT.

CDR3 coding DNA: TGTGCCAGCAGCGAACAATGGGGGAACCCCTACACCTTC. Translation gives CASSEQWGNPYTF. This chain uses TRBV9 with TRBJ1-2; D might be TRBD1 (5 bases). V lost 3 bases and J lost 10, with 16 bases in between. Germline CDR1 and CDR2: SGDLS and YYNGEE. This CDR3 is 13 amino acids long.

The genes are TRBV9 and TRBJ2-3; 9 bases are shared with TRBD1. The germline V gene encodes CDR1 SGDLS and CDR2 YYNGEE. The ends lost 1 base at V and 4 bases at J; junction bases unmatched: 10. The CDR3 is made up of 17 amino acids. Here the CDR3 DNA reads TGTGCCAGCAGCGTATGGGGAACAGGGGGCAGCGCAGATACGCAGTATTTT. Its protein is CASSVWGTGGSADTQYF.

This clonotype was seen only once. The V and J genes are TRBV4-1 and TRBJ1-5; D is unclear. This CDR3 has 16 amino acids. The germline V gene encodes CDR1 MGHRA and CDR2 YSYEKL. V was shortened by 2 bases and J by 2 bases, with 13 bases between the two germline ends. The CDR3, as DNA: TGCGCCAGCAGCCAACCGAGACGGAGAGGCAATCAGCCCCAGCATTTT. As protein: CASSQPRRRGNQPQHF.

This rearrangement joins TRBV7-9 to TRBJ2-5; D may match TRBD1 or TRBD2 (5 bases each). The V end was cut by 2 bases, the J end by 1 base, with 14 bases between. CDR3 length: 16 amino acids. The germline V gene encodes CDR1 SEHNR and CDR2 FQNEAQ (reference sequence). The CDR3 DNA reads as TGTGCCAGCAGCTTATCCAGGGACGAACCCCAAGAGACCCAGTACTTC. Amino acid sequence: CASSLSRDEPQETQYF.

The rearrangement links TRBV5-5 to TRBJ2-2; no reliable D call. The CDR3 has 12 residues. Germline values: CDR1 SGHKS, CDR2 YYEKEE (reference sequence). Trimming shortened V by 6 bases and J by 5 bases, and 8 bases separated the two germline ends. The CDR3 is CASKHPTGELFF. In nucleotides, the CDR3 is TGTGCCAGCAAGCACCCTACCGGGGAGCTGTTTTTT.

This clonotype appeared once. The chain has TRBV6-6 and TRBJ1-2; TRBD1 agrees at 10 bases. The V gene's germline CDR1 is MNHNY and CDR2 SVGAGI (reference sequence). This CDR3 is built from 15 residues. Trimming took 6 bases from V and 4 from J; bases not matched to a gene: 8. The CDR3 here is CASSLDRGTIYGYTF. CDR3 DNA sequence: TGTGCCAGCAGCTTGGACAGGGGGACGATCTATGGCTACACCTTC.

This clonotype has just a few counts. The chain joins TRBV7-3 to TRBJ2-5, with D perhaps matching TRBD1 (5 bases). The V and J ends lost 2 bases and 5 bases respectively, with 9 bases between them. Per germline, CDR1 SGHTA and CDR2 FQGTGA. The CDR3 is 13 residues long. CDR3 sequence reads: CASSLRGAETQYF. The CDR3 bases are TGTGCCAGCAGCTTACGTGGGGCGGAGACCCAGTACTTC. The whole variable domain, remainder taken from reference TRBV7-3 and TRBJ2-5, is GAGVSQTPSNKVTEKGKYVELRCDPISGHTALYWYRQSLGQGPEFLIYFQGTGAADDSGLPNDRFFAVRPEGSVSTLKIQRTERGDSAVYLCASSLRGAETQYFGPGTRLLVL.

The J gene is TRBJ1-2, the V gene TRBV20-1; 7 bases map to TRBD1. Germline V gene sequence: CDR1 DFQATT, CDR2 SNEGSKA (reference sequence). V was clipped by 0 bases and J by 6 bases; unmatched bases: 4. The length of the CDR3 is 13 residues. The CDR3 protein is CSAREEGAHGYTF. Written as DNA, the CDR3 is TGCAGTGCTAGAGAAGAGGGGGCCCATGGCTACACCTTC.

The rearrangement links TRBV6-5 to TRBJ1-1; the D is unclear. V lost 8 bases, J lost 8 bases, and 12 bases lay in between. The CDR3 spans 11 residues. Germline values: CDR1 MNHEY, CDR2 SVGAGI. The CDR3 nucleotides read TGTGCCAGCCTATTTGGAGGGGAAGCTTTCTTT. Its translation is CASLFGGEAFF.

This rearrangement joins TRBV3-1 to TRBJ2-5, with a possible D match to TRBD2 (6 bases). CDR3 size: 16 residues. CDR1 LGHDT and CDR2 YNNKEL come from the germline V gene (reference sequence). V lost 2 bases to trimming and J lost 5 bases, with 18 bases between them. The CDR3 loop reads CASSQIPGEGRETQYF. The CDR3 nucleotides are TGTGCCAGCAGCCAAATCCCGGGAGAGGGCCGGGAGACCCAGTACTTC.

This chain joins TRBV29-1 and TRBJ2-7; 8 bases are shared with TRBD1. This CDR3 spans 14 amino acids. Germline values: CDR1 SQVTM, CDR2 ANQGSEA. V gave up 0 bases and J gave up 5 bases; unmatched junction bases: 6. The CDR3 region has the DNA TGCAGCGTTGAAGATCCCGGACAGGGCCACGAGCAGTACTTC. This gives the protein CSVEDPGQGHEQYF.

J is TRBJ1-1 and V is TRBV19, with D hard to call. CDR1 and CDR2 (germline): LNHDA, SQIVND (reference sequence). The CDR3 extends over 13 amino acids. V was clipped by 2 bases and J by 3 bases, with 7 bases between them. The DNA for the CDR3 is TGTGCCAGTAGTATAAAGTCGTACACTGAAGCTTTCTTT. This codes for CASSIKSYTEAFF.

This clonotype was seen just once. The gene calls are TRBV3-1 and TRBJ1-5; tentative D call: TRBD1 (6 bases). Between the trimmed V and J ends, which lost 0 bases and 6 bases, there was a span of 12 bases. The CDR3 loop spans 15 amino acids. The germline V gene has CDR1 LGHDT and CDR2 YNNKEL (reference sequence). The CDR3 bases are TGTGCCAGCAGCCAAGACCGGGGGGCGAGTCAGCCCCAGCATTTT. Its protein is CASSQDRGASQPQHF.

The V gene is TRBV20-1, the J gene TRBJ1-2; the D gene is possibly TRBD1 (5 bases). The CDR3 covers 12 residues. The germline V and J ends were trimmed by 3 bases and 6 bases, with 11 bases remaining between them. Germline-derived CDR1 and CDR2 are DFQATT and SNEGSKA (reference sequence). CDR3 bases: TGCAGTGCTAGTGGGGGTACGGATGGCTACACCTTC. Encoded protein: CSASGGTDGYTF.

The chain couples TRBV29-1 to TRBJ1-2, with TRBD1 matching over 7 bases. The CDR3 extends over 12 amino acids. From germline, CDR1 is SQVTM and CDR2 ANQGSEA. Trimming at V came to 6 bases and at J to 7 bases, leaving 8 bases not matched to a gene. In DNA form, the CDR3 reads TGCAGCGTACCCGACAGGGCAGCTGGCTACACCTTC. Encoded protein: CSVPDRAAGYTF.

The V call is TRBV12-3 or TRBV12-4, the J call TRBJ2-2; no clear D. V was trimmed by 7 bases and J by 7 bases, leaving 13 bases between them. The CDR3 is 13 residues long. Here the CDR3 DNA reads TGTGCCAGCACCCAAACGAGTGGCGGGGAGCTGTTTTTT. Its translation: CASTQTSGGELFF.

The chain joins TRBV12-3 or TRBV12-4 to TRBJ1-1; TRBD1 aligns across 8 bases. The CDR3 runs to 17 residues. The V gene end was trimmed by 6 bases and the J gene end by 2 bases; junction bases not matched to a gene: 14. Written as DNA, the CDR3 is TGTGCCAGCAGCCGGACAGGGTTGAATGTTGGTAACACTGAAGCTTTCTTT. It specifies CASSRTGLNVGNTEAFF.

The CDR3 spells CSVERGVEAFF. The DNA of the CDR3 is TGCAGCGTTGAGAGGGGGGTTGAAGCTTTCTTT. The V gene is TRBV29-1, the J gene TRBJ1-1, with D maybe TRBD1 (6 bases). This CDR3 contains 11 residues. CDR1 and CDR2 from the germline V gene are SQVTM and ANQGSEA. V lost 3 bases, J lost 7 bases, and 9 bases lay in between.

This sequence joins TRBV2 and TRBJ1-1; 7 nucleotides align to TRBD1. CDR1 and CDR2 (germline): SNHLY, FYNNEI. The CDR3 contains 14 residues. J gave up 1 base and V 8 bases, and 7 bases lay outside the gene matches. CDR3 in DNA: TGTGCCAGCGTAGAGACAGGGACGAACACTGAAGCTTTCTTT. Protein sequence: CASVETGTNTEAFF. The variable domain in full, with the rest retrieved from reference TRBV2 and TRBJ1-1, is EPEVTQTPSHQVTQMGQEVILRCVPISNHLYFYWYRQILGQKVEFLVSFYNNEISEKSEIFDDQFSVERPDGSNFTLKIRSTKLEDSAMYFCASVETGTNTEAFFGQGTRLTVV.

This chain links TRBV29-1 with TRBJ1-2; 7 positions match TRBD1. This CDR3 region has 13 residues. Germline V gene lookup returns CDR1 SQVTM and CDR2 ANQGSEA. The trim removed 5 bases at V and 8 bases at J, leaving 11 bases unmatched. The CDR3 DNA follows: TGCAGCGTTAAGGACAGGAATCGCATGGGCTACACCTTC. Translating gives CSVKDRNRMGYTF.

The J gene is TRBJ2-6, the V gene TRBV18; D is unclear. Germline V lookup: CDR1 KGHSH, CDR2 LQKENI. The CDR3 has 15 residues. Trimming removed 2 bases from V and 0 bases from J, with 5 bases in between. CDR3 in DNA: TGTGCCAGCTCACCAGGAAGCTCTGGGGCCAACGTCCTGACTTTC. Amino acids: CASSPGSSGANVLTF.

Regarding this clonotype: A junction end diverges from the germline sequence, so it may reflect a read error. This chain uses TRBV6-5 with TRBJ2-5; D call uncertain. The CDR3 covers 11 residues. From germline, CDR1 is MNHEY and CDR2 SVGAGI. CDR3 sequence (DNA): TGTGCCAGCAGTTACGGAGAGGCCCAGTACTTC. This translates into CASSYGEAQYF.

The gene calls are TRBV7-9 and TRBJ2-7; unclear D gene. The CDR3 runs 14 residues. Germline V gene sequence: CDR1 SEHNR, CDR2 FQNEAQ (reference sequence). With 4 bases removed from V and 0 bases from J, the gap between germline ends came to 10 bases. The CDR3: CASSSSPSSYEQYF. CDR3 DNA: TGTGCCAGCAGCTCGAGTCCCAGCTCCTACGAGCAGTACTTC.

This rearrangement joins TRBV20-1 to TRBJ2-3; 10 nucleotides align to TRBD2. The V and J ends lost 6 bases and 8 bases, in that order; junction bases with no gene match: 8. CDR1 and CDR2 (germline): DFQATT, SNEGSKA (reference sequence). This CDR3 is 13 amino acids long. CDR3 DNA: TGCAGTGCCTCACTAGCGGGGCTCCGTACGCAGTATTTT. Translating gives CSASLAGLRTQYF.

This sequence joins TRBV29-1 and TRBJ2-1; 7 bases match TRBD2. V dropped 6 bases and J dropped 3; count of bases not matched to a gene: 11. Looked up from germline, CDR1 is SQVTM and CDR2 is ANQGSEA. The CDR3 contains 15 residues. The CDR3, as DNA: TGCAGCGTCGATGCGAGCGGGATGGGCTACAATGAGCAGTTCTTC. This codes for CSVDASGMGYNEQFF.

The J gene is TRBJ2-7, the V gene TRBV29-1; no reliable D call. CDR3 size: 13 residues. Trimming cost V 5 bases and J 1 base, with 12 bases left between them. Germline CDR1 is SQVTM and CDR2 is ANQGSEA. The CDR3 coding sequence is TGCAGCGTTCGCTCAGGCGCATCCTACGAGCAGTACTTC. It encodes CSVRSGASYEQYF.

V and J are TRBV25-1 and TRBJ1-1, with D possibly being TRBD1 (5 bases). With 1 base removed from V and 9 bases from J, the gap between germline ends came to 15 bases. CDR1 is MGHDK, CDR2 SYGVNS, per germline. The CDR3 is 14 residues long. The CDR3 bases are TGTGCCAGCAGTGAATCTGGGACTTTTGGTAAAGCTTTCTTT. It specifies CASSESGTFGKAFF.